One sample yielded the 4 T cell receptor beta chains listed below, sequenced in a study of CD8+CD57+ T cells in acquired aplastic anemia. Genomic DNA, the template, was used for profiling of the TCR beta VDJ and CDR3. One entry per CDR3 protein, called by TCRdb with MiXCR from the reads. This sample has about 200,000 distinct CDR3 sequences, with roughly 33% found just once. Sequencing was carried out using sorted CD4+, CD8+, or CD8+CD57+ T cells (not recorded which) from PBMCs. These receptors came from a human donor in good health, serving as a control.

This clonotype was seen many times. This rearrangement joins TRBV5-1 to TRBJ1-3; D gene uncertain. This CDR3 comprises 14 residues. Germline V gene data show CDR1 as SGHRS and CDR2 as YFSETQ. Trimming cost V 4 bases and J 1 base, with 9 bases left between them. The CDR3 spells CASSLTQSGNTIYF. The CDR3 DNA follows: TGCGCCAGCAGCCTTACCCAGTCTGGAAACACCATATATTTT.

V gene TRBV25-1 combines with J gene TRBJ2-7, with TRBD1 as a possible D gene (6 bases). V was trimmed by 6 bases and J by 5 bases, leaving 14 bases between them. CDR1 is MGHDK, CDR2 SYGVNS, per germline. The CDR3 sequence is 13 residues long. The CDR3: CASRYSGDNEQYF. CDR3 DNA: TGTGCCAGCAGATATTCTGGGGACAACGAGCAGTACTTC.

This clonotype was seen only a few times. DNA for the CDR3: TGTGCCAGCAGTTTATCCCTGGAGGGTGAGCAGTTCTTC. Translation gives CASSLSLEGEQFF. V and J are TRBV12-3 or TRBV12-4 and TRBJ2-1, with a weak D call TRBD2 (6 bases). Trimming removed 2 bases from V and 9 bases from J, with 11 bases in between. The CDR3 is 13 residues long.

The chain employs TRBV6-1 and TRBJ1-2; the match to TRBD1 covers 7 bases. The CDR3 is made up of 13 amino acids. V was pared by 7 bases and J by 7 bases, with 9 bases of the junction left unmatched. Germline CDR1 reads MNHNS; CDR2 reads SASEGT. The CDR3 loop is CASTRQGGIGYTF. As DNA, the CDR3 is TGTGCCAGCACCCGACAGGGAGGGATTGGCTACACCTTC.